One sample yielded the 9 T cell receptor beta chains listed below, sequenced in a study of cytomegalovirus exposure and HLA in healthy donors. The primer mix had 60 Vbeta and 13 Jbeta primers. The table came from immunoSEQ multiplex PCR; TCRdb's copy has only in-frame clones and leaves some out. The sample contains some 110,000 clones, approximately 80% of which appear only once. Material: PBMCs. These receptors came from a young man in good health and CMV-seropositive.

The chain links TRBV19 to TRBJ2-6; D not certain. CDR3 length: 13 residues. Deletions cut 9 bases from V and 4 bases from J, with 10 bases between. Germline V gene data show CDR1 as LNHDA and CDR2 as SQIVND (reference sequence). CDR3 nucleotide sequence: TGTGCCAGCGCAGTGATGGGGGCCAACGTCCTGACTTTC. The encoded protein is CASAVMGANVLTF.

V gene TRBV7-2 combines with J gene TRBJ2-1; tentatively, D is TRBD1 (5 bases). Deletions cut 6 bases from V and 5 bases from J, with 20 bases between. The CDR3 has 16 residues. Germline V CDR1 and CDR2: SGHTA, FQGNSA. The CDR3 sequence: CASSFVGGAGDNEQFF. DNA of the CDR3: TGTGCCAGCAGTTTTGTCGGTGGGGCCGGTGACAATGAGCAGTTCTTC.

V gene TRBV7-2 combines with J gene TRBJ1-6, with a tentative D call TRBD1 (5 bases). The CDR3 length is 15 residues. Germline lookup yields CDR1 SGHTA and CDR2 FQGNSA. Trimming stripped 3 bases from V and 8 bases from J, with 14 bases between. This chain's CDR3 is CASSLMGQGYSPLHF. The CDR3 nucleotides are TGTGCCAGCAGCTTGATGGGCCAGGGTTATTCACCCCTCCACTTT.

The rearrangement links TRBV5-1 to TRBJ1-1; TRBD1 might be the D (6 bases). This CDR3 spans 13 amino acids. Deletions cut 5 bases from V and 3 bases from J, with 11 bases between. Germline assignment: CDR1 SGHRS and CDR2 YFSETQ. Here the CDR3 reads CASRYREDTEAFF. The CDR3 region has the DNA TGCGCCAGCAGGTACAGGGAAGACACTGAAGCTTTCTTT. Drawing the rest from reference TRBV5-1 and TRBJ1-1, the complete variable domain is KAGVTQTPRYLIKTRGQQVTLSCSPISGHRSVSWYQQTPGQGLQFLFEYFSETQRNKGNFPGRFSGRQFSNSRSEMNVSTLELGDSALYLCASRYREDTEAFFGQGTRLTVV.

This chain connects TRBV29-1 to TRBJ1-1, with a weak D call TRBD1 (6 bases). The CDR3 is 13 amino acids. Looked up from germline, CDR1 is SQVTM and CDR2 is ANQGSEA. Trimming removed 6 bases from V and 1 base from J, with 12 bases in between. The DNA of the CDR3 is TGCAGCGTCCAGGGGCAGACGAACACTGAAGCTTTCTTT. Residues: CSVQGQTNTEAFF.

The rearrangement uses TRBV6-4 and TRBJ2-3; 7 bases align to TRBD2. Germline CDR1 MRHNA, CDR2 SNTAGT. This CDR3 is built from 15 residues. V shed 4 bases and J 2 bases; nucleotides not matched to a gene: 6. As DNA, the CDR3 is TGTGCCAGCAGTGCCGGAGCGGGGCACACAGATACGCAGTATTTT. Protein sequence: CASSAGAGHTDTQYF.

This clone was counted once. At one end, the junction sequence differs from germline, possibly due to a read error. The chain couples TRBV7-9 to TRBJ2-7, with D possibly being TRBD1 (5 bases). Germline lookup yields CDR1 SEHNR and CDR2 FQNEAQ (reference sequence). The CDR3 has 13 residues. The chain's CDR3 is CSSSQRQSYEQYF. The CDR3 DNA follows: TGTTCCAGCAGCCAAAGACAGAGTTACGAGCAGTACTTC.

A few counts support this clone. Other DNA sequences in this specimen translate into the identical CDR3. The V gene is TRBV5-1, the J gene TRBJ2-5; D possibly corresponds to TRBD2 (5 bases). CDR1 is SGHRS, CDR2 YFSETQ, per germline. This CDR3 is built from 15 residues. Trimming pared 0 bases from V and 1 base from J, leaving 10 bases between. CDR3 bases: TGCGCCAGCAGCTTGGCCCCGGGGTCCCAAGAGACCCAGTACTTC. It codes for CASSLAPGSQETQYF.

The rearrangement joins TRBV7-7 to TRBJ2-1; 10 bases are shared with TRBD2. The trim removed 5 bases at V and 7 bases at J, leaving 5 bases unmatched. Germline-derived CDR1 and CDR2 are SSHAT and FNYEAQ (reference sequence). This CDR3 region has 14 residues. CDR3 DNA sequence: TGTGCCAGCAGCCCCGGGACTAGCGATAATGAGCAGTTCTTC. This codes for CASSPGTSDNEQFF.